The T cell receptor (beta chain) under discussion was sequenced for a study of blood T cell repertoires in COVID-19. Study background: COVID-19 samples, acute and convalescent, were from the United States, Italy and Spain. Sources were T cells, B-cell-depleted T cells, or PBMCs; the material itself was cDNA or gDNA.

Trimming stripped 5 bases from V and 5 bases from J, with 15 bases between. In germline, CDR1 is SNHLY, CDR2 FYNNEI. This CDR3 region has 14 residues. In the original processing: For nucleated cells, counts were estimated from reference gene primer amplification. Sequencing was performed with immunoSEQ multiplex PCR; in TCRdb, only in-frame clones are kept and a portion is missing. Clone size and the V and J calls come from that table; the DNA yielded D and trimming. The sample has over 85,000 clones, 80% to 90% seen once; the top ten hold about 17%. The chain uses TRBV2 and TRBJ2-5, with D possibly TRBD1 on 7 matching bases. The sample consisted of peripheral blood. This clonotype originated in an older woman with acute or convalescent COVID-19. Written as DNA, the CDR3 is TGTGCCAGCAGTCGGGACAGCGGGTGGGAGACCCAGTACTTC. Translation gives CASSRDSGWETQYF.